Listed below are T cell receptor beta chains from one sample, sequenced in a study of blood T cell repertoires in COVID-19. Assay: immunoSEQ multiplex PCR; the TCRdb copy retains only in-frame clones and omits some. This table has some 250,000 clones, 75% to 90% appearing once. Sequenced sample: peripheral blood. All receptors derive from a woman aged 30 to 39 who had recovered from COVID-19. The conserved cysteine and the conserved F or W are not part of the CDR3 here. Each record gives: J gene, V gene, clone size, CDR3 protein. Clone size is stated in some rows and not others, as once, few, many or a class when expanded.

J gene: TRBJ1-1
V gene: TRBV5-4
clone size: .
CDR3 protein: ASSPGQLMNTEAF

J gene: TRBJ1-4
V gene: TRBV5-1
clone size: .
CDR3 protein: ASSGGLATTNEKLF

J gene: TRBJ2-1
V gene: TRBV7-9
clone size: .
CDR3 protein: ASSPLPPGQVNEQF

J gene: TRBJ2-2
V gene: TRBV7-2
clone size: .
CDR3 protein: ASSSGGGLNTGELF

J gene: TRBJ2-1
V gene: TRBV5-1
clone size: .
CDR3 protein: ASSPGTGISNEQF

J gene: TRBJ2-2
V gene: TRBV7-9
clone size: once
CDR3 protein: ASSQRQGYTGELF

J gene: TRBJ1-5
V gene: TRBV19
clone size: .
CDR3 protein: ASNPVPNQPQH

J gene: TRBJ1-2
V gene: TRBV2
clone size: .
CDR3 protein: ASSRGQGANSYGYT

J gene: TRBJ1-5
V gene: TRBV7-2
clone size: .
CDR3 protein: ASSTGRRGQPQH

J gene: TRBJ1-1
V gene: TRBV27
clone size: .
CDR3 protein: ASSYIKGAEAF

J gene: TRBJ2-5
V gene: TRBV18
clone size: .
CDR3 protein: ASSGGAEETQY

J gene: TRBJ1-5
V gene: TRBV18
clone size: .
CDR3 protein: ASSQDRHQPQH

J gene: TRBJ2-4
V gene: TRBV7-2
clone size: .
CDR3 protein: ASSLESGGRNIQY

J gene: TRBJ1-3
V gene: TRBV7-7
clone size: .
CDR3 protein: ASSLNHDFGNTIY

J gene: TRBJ2-7
V gene: TRBV4-1
clone size: .
CDR3 protein: ASSQDPGDLYEQY

J gene: TRBJ1-6
V gene: TRBV27
clone size: .
CDR3 protein: ASSLRNSPLH

J gene: TRBJ2-1
V gene: TRBV7-7
clone size: once
CDR3 protein: ASSPRVTSYNEQF

J gene: TRBJ1-2
V gene: TRBV19
clone size: .
CDR3 protein: ASPGARET

J gene: TRBJ2-2
V gene: TRBV5-4
clone size: .
CDR3 protein: ASTRQGPGELF

J gene: TRBJ1-5
V gene: TRBV19
clone size: .
CDR3 protein: ASSKGPEGFSNQPQH

J gene: TRBJ2-1
V gene: TRBV15
clone size: .
CDR3 protein: ATSRTPSGGGLSRGHEQF

J gene: TRBJ2-7
V gene: TRBV5-5
clone size: .
CDR3 protein: ASSLVPGYEQY

J gene: TRBJ2-2
V gene: TRBV4-3
clone size: .
CDR3 protein: ASSQAAELLGNTGELF

J gene: TRBJ2-7
V gene: TRBV21-1
clone size: .
CDR3 protein: ASSREGTGRRVVYEQY

J gene: TRBJ2-5
V gene: TRBV7-2
clone size: .
CDR3 protein: ASSLGRGETQY

J gene: TRBJ2-3
V gene: TRBV5-1
clone size: .
CDR3 protein: ASSFGLAGGADTQY

J gene: TRBJ2-3
V gene: TRBV5-5
clone size: .
CDR3 protein: ASSLARAGGSTDTQY

J gene: TRBJ2-7
V gene: TRBV2
clone size: .
CDR3 protein: ASKSTSGAFGEQY

J gene: TRBJ1-5
V gene: TRBV12-3/TRBV12-4
clone size: .
CDR3 protein: ASSPTGDQPQH

J gene: TRBJ2-4
V gene: TRBV27
clone size: .
CDR3 protein: ASSDGTTAKNIQY

J gene: TRBJ1-3
V gene: TRBV7-9
clone size: .
CDR3 protein: ASSLTGPGNTIY